The rows below give T cell receptor beta chains drawn from one sample of a study of blood T cell repertoires in COVID-19. Assay: immunoSEQ multiplex PCR; the TCRdb copy retains only in-frame clones and omits some. The sample carries 250,000 or so clones, around nine tenths recorded once. Sequencing was carried out using peripheral blood. These receptors originate from a woman in her thirties or forties who had recovered from COVID-19. CDR3s include the opening cysteine and the closing phenylalanine or tryptophan. A D gene is named only where the DNA matches it firmly. Not every row has a clone size; where given, it reads once, few, many or a size class.

>-|TRBV5-1|-|TRBJ2-2
CASSLGTTNTGELFF
TGCGCCAGCAGCTTGGGGACTACCAACACCGGGGAGCTGTTTTTT
>-|TRBV6-5|TRBD1|TRBJ2-7
CASSEGQGISEQYF
TGTGCCAGCAGCGAGGGACAGGGAATCTCCGAGCAGTACTTC
>-|TRBV6-5|-|TRBJ1-2
CASKADRNYGYTF
TGTGCCAGCAAGGCCGACAGAAACTATGGCTACACCTTC
>-|TRBV3-1/TRBV3-2|TRBD2|TRBJ2-5
CASSQTSGSWETQYF
TGTGCCAGCAGCCAGACCAGCGGGAGCTGGGAGACCCAGTACTTC
>-|TRBV29-1|TRBD1|TRBJ2-7
CSVISGQGLGEQYF
TGCAGCGTTATTTCGGGACAGGGGTTGGGGGAGCAGTACTTC
>-|TRBV10-3|TRBD2|TRBJ2-4
CAISVGGGVVDIQYF
TGTGCCATCAGTGTTGGCGGGGGAGTGGTGGACATTCAGTACTTC
>-|TRBV27|-|TRBJ1-5
CASSLEARNQPQHF
TGTGCCAGCAGTTTAGAGGCAAGGAATCAGCCCCAGCATTTT
>-|TRBV7-9|-|TRBJ1-1
CASSLPTGRETEAFF
TGTGCCAGCAGCTTACCTACAGGGAGGGAAACTGAAGCTTTCTTT
>once|TRBV7-3|TRBD2|TRBJ2-2
CASSVLAAGELFF
TGTGCCAGCAGCGTACTAGCGGCCGGGGAGCTGTTTTTT
>-|TRBV9|-|TRBJ2-3
CASSALTDTQYF
TGTGCCAGCAGCGCCCTGACAGATACGCAGTATTTT
>-|TRBV7-7|-|TRBJ2-5
CASSLGVTPATQYF
TGTGCTAGCAGCTTAGGCGTAACCCCCGCCACCCAGTACTTC
>-|TRBV30|-|TRBJ2-3
CAWCPGWGADTQYF
TGTGCCTGGTGCCCCGGATGGGGCGCAGATACGCAGTATTTT
>-|TRBV29-1|-|TRBJ1-1
CSVEGGLNTEAFF
TGCAGCGTTGAAGGCGGGCTGAACACTGAAGCTTTCTTT
>-|TRBV11-2|-|TRBJ2-1
CASSPPDRSGFF
TGTGCCAGCAGCCCACCCGACAGGAGTGGATTCTTC
>-|TRBV11-2|-|TRBJ1-1
CASSFSQGSSTEAFF
TGTGCCAGCAGCTTCAGCCAGGGCTCGAGCACTGAAGCTTTCTTT
>-|TRBV28|TRBD1|TRBJ1-2
CASSLGTGPYGYTF
TGTGCCAGCAGTCTCGGGACAGGGCCTTATGGCTACACCTTC
>-|TRBV19|-|TRBJ2-7
CASSIGLASYEQYF
TGTGCCAGTAGTATAGGCCTGGCCTCCTACGAGCAGTACTTC
>-|TRBV18|-|TRBJ2-7
CASSLRDINEQYF
TGTGCCAGCTCACTCCGGGACATCAACGAGCAGTACTTC
>-|TRBV19|-|TRBJ2-7
CASSIYGEFGEQYF
TGTGCCAGTAGTATTTACGGGGAATTCGGCGAGCAGTACTTC
>-|TRBV4-1|TRBD1|TRBJ1-2
CASSPGQNSNYGYTF
TGCGCCAGCAGCCCGGGACAGAATTCTAACTATGGCTACACCTTC
>-|TRBV28|TRBD1|TRBJ1-5
CATLGGGNRNQPQHF
TGTGCCACCCTCGGAGGGGGCAATCGCAATCAGCCCCAGCATTTT
>-|TRBV6-6|TRBD1|TRBJ1-4
CASNDRDATNEKLFF
TGTGCCAGCAACGACAGGGACGCAACTAATGAAAAACTGTTTTTT
>-|TRBV5-1|TRBD1|TRBJ2-2
CASSLLQGANGELFF
TGCGCCAGCAGCTTGTTACAGGGGGCGAACGGGGAGCTGTTTTTT
>-|TRBV11-2|TRBD1|TRBJ2-2
CASSLVGTGFGGELFF
TGTGCCAGCAGCTTAGTGGGGACAGGGTTCGGCGGGGAGCTGTTTTTT
>-|TRBV5-8|-|TRBJ1-2
CASRSVTANYGYTF
TGTGCCAGCAGATCGGTAACAGCTAACTATGGCTACACCTTC
>-|TRBV5-6|TRBD2|TRBJ2-7
CASSLKGRETVYEQYF
TGTGCCAGCAGCTTGAAAGGGCGGGAGACGGTCTACGAGCAGTACTTC
>-|TRBV12-1|-|TRBJ2-1
CASSFQRASYNEQFF
TGTGCCAGCAGCTTTCAGCGGGCCTCCTACAATGAGCAGTTCTTC
>-|TRBV5-1|-|TRBJ2-5
CASTKQGFEETQYF
TGCGCCAGCACCAAACAGGGCTTTGAAGAGACCCAGTACTTC